This TCR beta chain was sequenced in a study of Graves' ophthalmopathy and Graves' hyperthyroidism. This clonotype showed up many times. V dropped 5 bases and J dropped 4 bases, with 14 bases sitting between them. The CDR3 runs to 14 residues. Germline values: CDR1 LGHNA, CDR2 YNFKEQ. Amplification from RNA transcripts yielded the TCR beta CDR3 regions. First-round RT-PCR relied on HTBI primers, and a second-round multiplex PCR came next. Each CDR3 protein is one row after TCRdb ran MiXCR on the multiplex PCR reads. The data show 170,000 or so distinct CDR3 sequences, with around 40% seen just once and 7.5% to 10% held by the top ten.

The clonotype originates from a man younger than 45 with Graves' ophthalmopathy. The J gene is TRBJ2-5, the V gene TRBV4-2, with D possibly being TRBD1 or TRBD2 (6 bases each). The sample was peripheral blood. Here the CDR3 DNA reads TGTGCCAGCAGCTCCCGCAGGGGAGGAGAGACCCAGTACTTC. Its translation: CASSSRRGGETQYF.